These T cell receptor beta chains were read from a single sample in a study of identical twins. A single record per CDR3 protein comes from TCRdb applying MiXCR to the 5' RACE reads. The table records 200,000 to 250,000 distinct CDR3 sequences, 6.5% of them present only once. The sample was also linked to a second study, of T cells expressing NK-cell markers.

Sequencing was carried out using CD8+ T cells sorted from blood. These receptors all come from a woman aged 18-30 years in good health. CDR3s include the opening cysteine and the closing phenylalanine or tryptophan. D genes are given only for firm matches. Only some rows state a clone size, as once, few, many or a class for expanded clones.

J,V,size,D,CDR3,DNA
TRBJ2-1,TRBV19,NA,NA,CASSIAQDNEQFF,TGTGCCAGTAGTATAGCCCAGGACAATGAGCAGTTCTTC
TRBJ2-2,TRBV12-3/TRBV12-4,few,NA,CASSFSLNTGELFF,TGTGCCAGCAGTTTTTCTTTGAACACCGGGGAGCTGTTTTTT
TRBJ2-2,TRBV4-1,few,NA,CASSQDPSGQVTGELFF,TGCGCCAGCAGCCAAGATCCCTCTGGGCAGGTCACCGGGGAGCTGTTTTTT
TRBJ2-7,TRBV3-1,NA,TRBD1,CASEGAGSSYEQYF,TGTGCCAGCGAGGGGGCCGGCAGCTCCTACGAGCAGTACTTC
TRBJ1-1,TRBV12-3/TRBV12-4,many,NA,CASSLTAEAFF,TGTGCCAGCAGCCTGACAGCTGAAGCTTTCTTT
TRBJ1-3,TRBV11-3,few,NA,CASSLLPGGPGNTIYF,TGTGCCAGCAGCCTCCTCCCCGGGGGCCCTGGAAACACCATATATTTT
TRBJ1-1,TRBV6-5,few,NA,CASSYSGSNTEAFF,TGTGCCAGCAGTTACTCAGGGAGTAACACTGAAGCTTTCTTT
TRBJ2-5,TRBV4-3,NA,NA,CASSQDLTRGETQYF,TGCGCCAGCAGCCAAGATCTAACCCGAGGGGAGACCCAGTACTTC
TRBJ2-1,TRBV6-2/TRBV6-3,many,TRBD2,CATKGLADYNEQFF,TGTGCCACCAAGGGACTAGCGGACTACAATGAGCAGTTCTTC
TRBJ2-6,TRBV11-1,many,NA,CASSSSPQDIPWSGANVLTF,TGTGCCAGCAGCTCTTCCCCCCAAGACATTCCTTGGTCTGGGGCCAACGTCCTGACTTTC
TRBJ1-4,TRBV29-1,many,NA,CSALPATNEKLFF,TGCAGCGCGTTGCCAGCAACTAATGAAAAACTGTTTTTT
TRBJ1-1,TRBV7-6,few,NA,CASSLVLAVNTEAFF,TGTGCCAGCAGCTTAGTTTTGGCAGTCAACACTGAAGCTTTCTTT
TRBJ1-2,TRBV10-3,many,TRBD1,CAISSGQGHYGYTF,TGTGCCATCAGTTCGGGACAGGGACACTATGGCTACACCTTC
TRBJ2-7,TRBV29-1,few,NA,CSAEGPNSYEQYF,TGCAGCGCCGAGGGCCCTAATTCCTACGAGCAGTACTTC
TRBJ2-1,TRBV5-1,NA,NA,CASSSLMSSYNEQFF,TGCGCCAGCAGCTCGTTAATGAGCTCCTACAATGAGCAGTTCTTC
TRBJ1-2,TRBV9,NA,NA,CASSVGSDGYTF,TGTGCCAGCAGCGTGGGCAGCGATGGCTACACCTTC
TRBJ2-5,TRBV9,few,TRBD1,CASSVGSRGQETQYF,TGTGCCAGCAGCGTAGGGTCCAGGGGGCAAGAGACCCAGTACTTC
TRBJ2-1,TRBV9,NA,TRBD2,CASSVGTSVSNEQFF,TGTGCCAGCAGCGTAGGGACTAGCGTAAGCAATGAGCAGTTCTTC
TRBJ2-1,TRBV3-1,NA,NA,CASSDPDSAYNEQFF,TGTGCCAGCAGCGACCCCGACAGCGCCTACAATGAGCAGTTCTTC
TRBJ1-2,TRBV13,NA,TRBD1,CASSLGRGQGHHGYTF,TGTGCCAGCAGCTTAGGGCGGGGACAGGGGCATCATGGCTACACCTTC
TRBJ1-1,TRBV9,NA,NA,CASSFEWATEAFF,TGTGCCAGCAGCTTTGAATGGGCCACTGAAGCTTTCTTT
TRBJ2-7,TRBV7-9,few,TRBD1,CASSAPRGLYEQYF,TGTGCCAGCAGCGCGCCCAGGGGGCTCTACGAGCAGTACTTC
TRBJ2-5,TRBV25-1,few,NA,CASSENSRARETQYF,TGTGCCAGCAGTGAAAATAGTCGGGCCAGGGAGACCCAGTACTTC
TRBJ1-1,TRBV5-6,NA,TRBD1,CASGEGAMGTEAFF,TGTGCCAGCGGGGAGGGGGCAATGGGCACTGAAGCTTTCTTT
TRBJ2-5,TRBV5-6,NA,TRBD2,CASLGTSGSQTQYF,TGTGCCAGTTTAGGGACTAGCGGGTCTCAGACCCAGTACTTC
TRBJ1-2,TRBV5-6,many,NA,CASSLKGNYGYTF,TGTGCCAGCAGCTTAAAGGGAAACTATGGCTACACCTTC
TRBJ2-7,TRBV7-9,few,NA,CASSLIGVSYEQYF,TGTGCCAGCAGCTTAATTGGTGTCTCCTACGAGCAGTACTTC
TRBJ2-1,TRBV12-3/TRBV12-4,many,NA,CASSFGGHNEQFF,TGTGCCAGCAGTTTCGGTGGCCACAATGAGCAGTTCTTC
TRBJ2-1,TRBV12-3/TRBV12-4,many,TRBD2,CASSPHAGGQNNEQFF,TGTGCCAGCAGTCCCCATGCGGGGGGACAAAACAATGAGCAGTTCTTC
TRBJ1-1,TRBV5-1,many,NA,CASSESQRGTEAFF,TGCGCCAGCAGCGAGTCTCAACGGGGCACTGAAGCTTTCTTT
TRBJ2-3,TRBV27,many,NA,CASSLPGGTSTDTQYF,TGTGCCAGCAGTTTACCTGGCGGGACCAGCACAGATACGCAGTATTTT
TRBJ1-2,TRBV6-1,few,TRBD1,CASHRGPRAYGYTF,TGTGCCAGCCACAGGGGCCCTCGGGCCTATGGCTACACCTTC
TRBJ2-7,TRBV5-1,NA,TRBD2,CASSLGLAGVTAHEQYF,TGCGCCAGCAGCTTGGGGTTAGCGGGTGTGACGGCCCACGAGCAGTACTTC
TRBJ2-6,TRBV7-8,few,NA,CASRRESAGANVLTF,TGTGCCAGCCGCAGGGAGAGTGCTGGGGCCAACGTCCTGACTTTC
TRBJ2-1,TRBV20-1,many,TRBD1,CSASLNWGQYNEQFF,TGCAGTGCTAGCCTTAATTGGGGACAGTACAATGAGCAGTTCTTC
TRBJ2-7,TRBV20-1,NA,NA,CSAQGAHYEQYF,TGCAGTGCGCAGGGAGCTCATTACGAGCAGTACTTC
TRBJ2-7,TRBV6-1,NA,TRBD2,CASTQRGVSYEQYF,TGTGCCAGCACCCAGCGGGGGGTTTCCTACGAGCAGTACTTC
TRBJ2-3,TRBV27,many,TRBD1,CASSLLPGQGADTQYF,TGTGCCAGCAGTTTATTACCCGGACAGGGGGCAGATACGCAGTATTTT
TRBJ2-5,TRBV10-3,few,TRBD2,CAIRASSAGSRRDQETQYF,TGTGCCATCAGGGCTTCCTCAGCGGGGTCTCGGCGGGACCAAGAGACCCAGTACTTC
TRBJ2-2,TRBV27,NA,NA,CASTYANTGELFF,TGTGCCAGCACCTATGCGAACACCGGGGAGCTGTTTTTT
TRBJ2-7,TRBV11-2,NA,TRBD1,CASSLEGGRATYEQYF,TGTGCCAGCAGCTTAGAAGGGGGCCGCGCAACCTACGAGCAGTACTTC
TRBJ2-1,TRBV7-7,few,NA,CASSLGAWAQGGNEQFF,TGTGCTAGCAGCTTAGGGGCGTGGGCCCAAGGGGGGAATGAGCAGTTCTTC
TRBJ2-1,TRBV5-6,NA,NA,CASSSGHPEFF,TGTGCCAGCAGCTCCGGACACCCGGAGTTCTTC
TRBJ1-1,TRBV20-1,NA,NA,CSAESRSTQGYTEAFF,TGCAGTGCTGAATCCCGATCAACACAGGGCTACACTGAAGCTTTCTTT
TRBJ2-3,TRBV27,NA,TRBD2,CASKITTSGGGTDTQYF,TGTGCCAGCAAAATCACAACTAGCGGAGGTGGCACAGATACGCAGTATTTT